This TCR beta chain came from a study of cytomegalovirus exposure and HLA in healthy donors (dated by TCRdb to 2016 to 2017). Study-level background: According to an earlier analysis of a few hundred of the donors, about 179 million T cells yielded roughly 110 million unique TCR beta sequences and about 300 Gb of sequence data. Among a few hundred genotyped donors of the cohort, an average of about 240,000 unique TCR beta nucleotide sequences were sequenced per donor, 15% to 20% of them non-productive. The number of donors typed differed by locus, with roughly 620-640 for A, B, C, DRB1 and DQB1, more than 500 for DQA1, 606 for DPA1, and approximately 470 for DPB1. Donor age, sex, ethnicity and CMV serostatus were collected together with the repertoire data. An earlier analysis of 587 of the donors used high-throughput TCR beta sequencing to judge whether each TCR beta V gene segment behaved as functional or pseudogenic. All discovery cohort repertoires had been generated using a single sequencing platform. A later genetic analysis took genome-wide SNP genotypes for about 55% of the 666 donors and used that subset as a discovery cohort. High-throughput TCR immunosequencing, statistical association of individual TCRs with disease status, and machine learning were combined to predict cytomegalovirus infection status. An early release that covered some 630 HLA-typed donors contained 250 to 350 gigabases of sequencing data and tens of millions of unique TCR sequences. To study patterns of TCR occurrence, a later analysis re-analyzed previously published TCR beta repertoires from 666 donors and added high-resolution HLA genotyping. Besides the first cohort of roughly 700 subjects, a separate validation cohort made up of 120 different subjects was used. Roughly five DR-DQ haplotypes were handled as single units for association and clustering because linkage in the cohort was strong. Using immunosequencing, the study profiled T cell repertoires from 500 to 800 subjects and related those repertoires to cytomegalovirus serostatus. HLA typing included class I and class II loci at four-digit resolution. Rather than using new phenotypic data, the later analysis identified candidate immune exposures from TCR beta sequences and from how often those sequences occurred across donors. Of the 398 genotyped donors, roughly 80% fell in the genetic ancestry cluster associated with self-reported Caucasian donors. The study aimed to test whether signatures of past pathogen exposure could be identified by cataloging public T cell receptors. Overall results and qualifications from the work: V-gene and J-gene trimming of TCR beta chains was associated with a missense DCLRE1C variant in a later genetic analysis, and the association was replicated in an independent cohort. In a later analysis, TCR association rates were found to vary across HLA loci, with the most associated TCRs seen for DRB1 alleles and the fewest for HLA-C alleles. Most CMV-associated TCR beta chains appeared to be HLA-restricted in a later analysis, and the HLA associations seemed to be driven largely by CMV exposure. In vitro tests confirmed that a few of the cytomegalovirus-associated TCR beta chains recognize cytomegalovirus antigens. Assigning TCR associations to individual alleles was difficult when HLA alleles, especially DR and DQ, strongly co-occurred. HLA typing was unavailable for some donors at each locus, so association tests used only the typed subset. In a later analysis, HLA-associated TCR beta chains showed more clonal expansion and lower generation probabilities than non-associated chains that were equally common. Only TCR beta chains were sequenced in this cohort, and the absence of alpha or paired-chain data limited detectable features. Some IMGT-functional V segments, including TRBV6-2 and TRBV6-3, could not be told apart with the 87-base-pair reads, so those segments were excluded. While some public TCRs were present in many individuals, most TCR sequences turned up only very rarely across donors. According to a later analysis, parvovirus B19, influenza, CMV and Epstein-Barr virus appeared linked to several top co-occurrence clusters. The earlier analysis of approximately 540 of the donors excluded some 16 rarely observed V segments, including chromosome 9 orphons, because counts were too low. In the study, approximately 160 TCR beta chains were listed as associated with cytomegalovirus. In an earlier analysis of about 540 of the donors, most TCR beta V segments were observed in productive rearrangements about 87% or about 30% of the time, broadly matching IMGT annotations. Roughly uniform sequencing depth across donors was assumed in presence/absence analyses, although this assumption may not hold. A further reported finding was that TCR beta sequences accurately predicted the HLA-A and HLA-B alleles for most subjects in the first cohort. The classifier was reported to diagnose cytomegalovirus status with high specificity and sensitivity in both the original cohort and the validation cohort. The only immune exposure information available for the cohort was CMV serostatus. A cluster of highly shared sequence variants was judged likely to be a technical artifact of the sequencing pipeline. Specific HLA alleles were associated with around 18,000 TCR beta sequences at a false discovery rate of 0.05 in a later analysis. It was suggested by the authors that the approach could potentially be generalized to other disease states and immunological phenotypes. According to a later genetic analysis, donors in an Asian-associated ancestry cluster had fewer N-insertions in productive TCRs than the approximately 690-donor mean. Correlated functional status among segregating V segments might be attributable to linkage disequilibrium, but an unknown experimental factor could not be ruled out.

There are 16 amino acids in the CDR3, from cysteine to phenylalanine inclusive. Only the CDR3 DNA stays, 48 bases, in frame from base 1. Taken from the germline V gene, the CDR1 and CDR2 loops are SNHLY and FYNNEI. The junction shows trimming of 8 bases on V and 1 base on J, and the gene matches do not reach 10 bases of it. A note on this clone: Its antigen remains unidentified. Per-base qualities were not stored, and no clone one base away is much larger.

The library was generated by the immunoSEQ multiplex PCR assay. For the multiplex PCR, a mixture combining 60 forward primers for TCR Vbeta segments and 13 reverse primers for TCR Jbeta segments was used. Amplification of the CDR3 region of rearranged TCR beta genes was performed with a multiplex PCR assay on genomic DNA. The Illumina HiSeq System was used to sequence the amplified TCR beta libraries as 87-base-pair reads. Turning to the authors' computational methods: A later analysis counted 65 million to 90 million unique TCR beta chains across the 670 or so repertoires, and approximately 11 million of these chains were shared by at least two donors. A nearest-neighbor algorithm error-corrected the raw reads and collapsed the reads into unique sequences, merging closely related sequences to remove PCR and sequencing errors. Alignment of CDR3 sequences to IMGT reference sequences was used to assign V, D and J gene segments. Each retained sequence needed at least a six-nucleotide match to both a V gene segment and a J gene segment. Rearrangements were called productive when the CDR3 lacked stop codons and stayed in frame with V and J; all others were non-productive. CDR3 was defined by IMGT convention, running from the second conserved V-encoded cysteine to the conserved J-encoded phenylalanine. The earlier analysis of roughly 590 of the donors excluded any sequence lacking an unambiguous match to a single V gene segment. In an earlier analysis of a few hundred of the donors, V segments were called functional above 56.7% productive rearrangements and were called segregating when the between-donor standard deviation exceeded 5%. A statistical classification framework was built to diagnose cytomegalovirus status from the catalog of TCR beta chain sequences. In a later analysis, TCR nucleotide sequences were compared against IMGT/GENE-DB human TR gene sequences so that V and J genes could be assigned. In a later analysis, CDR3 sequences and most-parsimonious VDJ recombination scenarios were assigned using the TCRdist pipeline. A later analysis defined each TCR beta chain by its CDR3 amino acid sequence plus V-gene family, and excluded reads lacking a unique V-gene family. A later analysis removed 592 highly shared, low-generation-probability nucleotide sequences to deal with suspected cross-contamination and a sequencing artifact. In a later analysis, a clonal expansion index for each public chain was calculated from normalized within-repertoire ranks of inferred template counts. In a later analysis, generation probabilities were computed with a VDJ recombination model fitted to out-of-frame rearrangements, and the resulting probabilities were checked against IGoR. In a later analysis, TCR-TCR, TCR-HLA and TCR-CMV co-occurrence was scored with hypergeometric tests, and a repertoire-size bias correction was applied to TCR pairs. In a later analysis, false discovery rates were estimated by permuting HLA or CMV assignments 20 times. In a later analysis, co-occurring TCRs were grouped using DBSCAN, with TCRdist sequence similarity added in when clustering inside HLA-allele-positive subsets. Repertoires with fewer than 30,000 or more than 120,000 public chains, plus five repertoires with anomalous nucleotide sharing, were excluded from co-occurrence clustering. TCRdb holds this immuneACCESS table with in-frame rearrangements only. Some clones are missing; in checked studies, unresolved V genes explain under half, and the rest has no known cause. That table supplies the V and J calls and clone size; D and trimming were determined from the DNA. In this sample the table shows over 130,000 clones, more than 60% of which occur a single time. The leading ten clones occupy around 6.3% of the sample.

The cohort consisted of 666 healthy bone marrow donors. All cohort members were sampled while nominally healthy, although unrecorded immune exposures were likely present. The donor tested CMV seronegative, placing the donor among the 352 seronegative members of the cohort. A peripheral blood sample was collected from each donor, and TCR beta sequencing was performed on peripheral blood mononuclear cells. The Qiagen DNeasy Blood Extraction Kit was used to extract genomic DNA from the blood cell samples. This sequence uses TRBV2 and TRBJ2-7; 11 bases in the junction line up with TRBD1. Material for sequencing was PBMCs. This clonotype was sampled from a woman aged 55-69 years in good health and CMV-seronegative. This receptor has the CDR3 CASRDRGLGTSYEQYF. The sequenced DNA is TGTGCCAGCCGGGACAGGGGGTTAGGAACTTCCTACGAGCAGTACTTC.